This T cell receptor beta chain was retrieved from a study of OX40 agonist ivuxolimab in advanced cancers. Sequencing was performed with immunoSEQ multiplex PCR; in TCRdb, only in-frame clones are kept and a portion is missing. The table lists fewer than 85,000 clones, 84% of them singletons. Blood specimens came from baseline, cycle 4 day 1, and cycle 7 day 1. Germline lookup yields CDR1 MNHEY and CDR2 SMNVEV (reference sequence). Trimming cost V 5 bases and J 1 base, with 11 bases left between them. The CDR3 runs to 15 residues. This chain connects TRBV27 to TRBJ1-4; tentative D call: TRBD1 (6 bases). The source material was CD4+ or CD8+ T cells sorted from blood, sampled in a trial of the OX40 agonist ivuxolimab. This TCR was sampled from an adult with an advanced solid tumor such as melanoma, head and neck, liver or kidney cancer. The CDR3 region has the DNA TGTGCCAGCAGTCCCGCAGGGGTAACTAATGAAAAACTGTTTTTT. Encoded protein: CASSPAGVTNEKLFF.